Listed below are T cell receptor beta chains from one sample, sequenced in a study of radiotherapy plus CTLA-4 blockade in lung cancer. Repertoires were generated with immunoSEQ multiplex PCR, while TCRdb's copy carries only in-frame clones and drops some. The sample has 90,000 to 150,000 clones, about 83% seen once. This specimen consisted of peripheral blood, obtained from a patient treated with radiotherapy plus ipilimumab. These receptors were collected from a human donor with non-small cell lung cancer who had a partial response to radiotherapy plus ipilimumab. CDR3s include the opening cysteine and the closing phenylalanine or tryptophan. Fields, in order: D gene, clone size, J gene, V gene, CDR3 protein, CDR3 DNA. The D gene is left open where the match is weak. Clone size, where shown, is once, few, many, or a class for clones that have expanded.

d_gene: TRBD2; abundance: -; j_gene: TRBJ2-1; v_gene: TRBV28; CDR3aa: CASTGGGQVNEQFF; CDR3nt: TGTGCCAGCACTGGGGGAGGGCAGGTCAATGAGCAGTTCTTC
d_gene: TRBD1; abundance: few; j_gene: TRBJ1-1; v_gene: TRBV7-6; CDR3aa: CASSATRTGENTEAFF; CDR3nt: TGTGCCAGCAGCGCTACCCGGACAGGGGAAAACACTGAAGCTTTCTTT
d_gene: TRBD1; abundance: -; j_gene: TRBJ1-3; v_gene: TRBV7-7; CDR3aa: CASSLGTGAGNTIYF; CDR3nt: TGTGCTAGCAGCTTAGGTACAGGGGCTGGAAACACCATATATTTT
d_gene: -; abundance: -; j_gene: TRBJ2-3; v_gene: TRBV4-1; CDR3aa: CASSQVGRVGADTQYF; CDR3nt: TGCGCCAGCAGCCAAGTAGGCAGGGTAGGGGCAGATACGCAGTATTTT
d_gene: -; abundance: few; j_gene: TRBJ1-4; v_gene: TRBV19; CDR3aa: CASRPAEGKLFF; CDR3nt: TGTGCCAGTAGGCCTGCAGAGGGAAAACTGTTTTTT
d_gene: -; abundance: -; j_gene: TRBJ1-5; v_gene: TRBV10-3; CDR3aa: CATDKGDDQPQHF; CDR3nt: TGTGCCACCGACAAGGGGGACGATCAGCCCCAGCATTTT
d_gene: -; abundance: once; j_gene: TRBJ1-2; v_gene: TRBV18; CDR3aa: CASSLMAEGQGYTF; CDR3nt: TGTGCCAGCTCCCTCATGGCTGAGGGACAAGGCTACACCTTC
d_gene: TRBD1; abundance: -; j_gene: TRBJ1-5; v_gene: TRBV7-2; CDR3aa: CASSLKTGSNQPQHF; CDR3nt: TGTGCCAGCAGCTTAAAGACAGGGAGCAATCAGCCCCAGCATTTT
d_gene: -; abundance: -; j_gene: TRBJ2-1; v_gene: TRBV7-9; CDR3aa: CASSPVTRTYNEQFF; CDR3nt: TGTGCCAGCAGCCCCGTGACACGGACCTACAATGAGCAGTTCTTC
d_gene: -; abundance: -; j_gene: TRBJ1-2; v_gene: TRBV6-1; CDR3aa: CASLNGRGGYTF; CDR3nt: TGTGCCAGCCTTAACGGCCGAGGGGGCTACACCTTC
d_gene: -; abundance: -; j_gene: TRBJ2-7; v_gene: TRBV6-1; CDR3aa: CASTSLGAETYEQYF; CDR3nt: TGTGCCAGCACCTCCTTGGGAGCGGAAACCTACGAGCAGTACTTC
d_gene: -; abundance: -; j_gene: TRBJ1-3; v_gene: TRBV13; CDR3aa: CASSLGGALSGNTIYF; CDR3nt: TGTGCCAGCAGCTTGGGTGGGGCCCTCTCTGGAAACACCATATATTTT
d_gene: TRBD1; abundance: -; j_gene: TRBJ2-2; v_gene: TRBV6-5; CDR3aa: CASKLTGDNGELFF; CDR3nt: TGTGCCAGCAAACTGACAGGGGACAACGGGGAGCTGTTTTTT
d_gene: TRBD1; abundance: -; j_gene: TRBJ2-7; v_gene: TRBV10-2; CDR3aa: CATGTGYEQYF; CDR3nt: TGCGCCACCGGGACAGGCTACGAGCAGTACTTC
d_gene: -; abundance: -; j_gene: TRBJ1-2; v_gene: TRBV6-6; CDR3aa: CASSTPGRGYGYTF; CDR3nt: TGTGCCAGCAGTACCCCCGGCAGGGGCTATGGCTACACCTTC
d_gene: TRBD1; abundance: -; j_gene: TRBJ2-6; v_gene: TRBV19; CDR3aa: CASWDRALSGANVLTF; CDR3nt: TGTGCCAGCTGGGACAGGGCCTTATCTGGGGCCAACGTCCTGACTTTC
d_gene: TRBD1; abundance: -; j_gene: TRBJ2-5; v_gene: TRBV2; CDR3aa: CASSGQVQETQYF; CDR3nt: TGTGCCAGCTCGGGACAGGTCCAAGAGACCCAGTACTTC
d_gene: TRBD1; abundance: -; j_gene: TRBJ1-5; v_gene: TRBV28; CDR3aa: CASSSDRAARGQPQHF; CDR3nt: TGTGCCAGCAGTTCCGACAGGGCCGCAAGGGGTCAGCCCCAGCATTTT
d_gene: TRBD2; abundance: -; j_gene: TRBJ2-3; v_gene: TRBV6-1; CDR3aa: CASSGSGASTDTQYF; CDR3nt: TGTGCCAGCAGTGGTAGCGGGGCTAGCACAGATACGCAGTATTTT
d_gene: TRBD1; abundance: once; j_gene: TRBJ2-7; v_gene: TRBV27; CDR3aa: CASSLSAGQGNEQYF; CDR3nt: TGTGCCAGCAGTTTATCAGCGGGACAGGGTAACGAGCAGTACTTC
d_gene: TRBD1; abundance: -; j_gene: TRBJ2-5; v_gene: TRBV7-9; CDR3aa: CASSSQTGGLVETQYF; CDR3nt: TGTGCCAGCAGCTCCCAGACAGGGGGCTTGGTAGAGACCCAGTACTTC
d_gene: TRBD1; abundance: few; j_gene: TRBJ1-2; v_gene: TRBV6-1; CDR3aa: CASSETGQGGYTF; CDR3nt: TGTGCCAGCAGTGAGACAGGGCAAGGAGGCTACACCTTC
d_gene: TRBD2; abundance: once; j_gene: TRBJ2-1; v_gene: TRBV19; CDR3aa: CASRTSGREQFF; CDR3nt: TGTGCCAGTCGGACTAGCGGGAGAGAGCAGTTCTTC
d_gene: TRBD2; abundance: -; j_gene: TRBJ2-2; v_gene: TRBV27; CDR3aa: CASSLKTSGSWIGELFF; CDR3nt: TGTGCCAGCAGCCTTAAGACCAGCGGGAGTTGGATCGGGGAGCTGTTTTTT
d_gene: TRBD1; abundance: -; j_gene: TRBJ1-2; v_gene: TRBV15; CDR3aa: CATSRAGTGGGYTF; CDR3nt: TGTGCCACCAGCAGAGCAGGGACAGGCGGTGGCTACACCTTC
d_gene: -; abundance: once; j_gene: TRBJ2-7; v_gene: TRBV4-1; CDR3aa: CASSHRLAPTYEQYF; CDR3nt: TGCGCCAGCAGCCACCGATTAGCGCCAACCTACGAGCAGTACTTC
d_gene: -; abundance: -; j_gene: TRBJ1-1; v_gene: TRBV5-4; CDR3aa: CASSLEEAEAFF; CDR3nt: TGTGCCAGCAGCTTGGAGGAGGCTGAAGCTTTCTTT
d_gene: -; abundance: -; j_gene: TRBJ2-3; v_gene: TRBV2; CDR3aa: CASMRDTDTQYF; CDR3nt: TGTGCCAGCATGAGGGACACAGATACGCAGTATTTT
d_gene: TRBD1; abundance: few; j_gene: TRBJ1-1; v_gene: TRBV19; CDR3aa: CASSWTGDTEAFF; CDR3nt: TGTGCCAGTAGTTGGACAGGGGACACTGAAGCTTTCTTT
d_gene: -; abundance: -; j_gene: TRBJ2-1; v_gene: TRBV5-4; CDR3aa: CASRRAEGSYNEQFF; CDR3nt: TGTGCCAGCAGGCGAGCGGAAGGCTCCTACAATGAGCAGTTCTTC
d_gene: -; abundance: -; j_gene: TRBJ1-5; v_gene: TRBV6-5; CDR3aa: CAGGQPNQPQHF; CDR3nt: TGTGCCGGAGGACAGCCGAATCAGCCCCAGCATTTT
d_gene: TRBD1; abundance: -; j_gene: TRBJ1-1; v_gene: TRBV5-4; CDR3aa: CASSPGGGNTEAFF; CDR3nt: TGTGCCAGCAGCCCAGGGGGAGGGAACACTGAAGCTTTCTTT
d_gene: TRBD2; abundance: -; j_gene: TRBJ2-5; v_gene: TRBV18; CDR3aa: CASSPGTSGINRETQYF; CDR3nt: TGTGCCAGCTCACCCGGGACTAGCGGGATCAACCGGGAGACCCAGTACTTC
d_gene: -; abundance: few; j_gene: TRBJ1-1; v_gene: TRBV20-1; CDR3aa: CSASPQVGAFF; CDR3nt: TGCAGTGCTAGCCCCCAGGTAGGAGCTTTCTTT
d_gene: TRBD1; abundance: -; j_gene: TRBJ1-3; v_gene: TRBV9; CDR3aa: CASSVDRARSGNTIYF; CDR3nt: TGTGCCAGCAGCGTCGACAGGGCAAGGTCTGGAAACACCATATATTTT
d_gene: -; abundance: -; j_gene: TRBJ1-1; v_gene: TRBV10-3; CDR3aa: CAITAGLSTEAFF; CDR3nt: TGTGCCATCACCGCAGGGTTGAGTACTGAAGCTTTCTTT
d_gene: TRBD1; abundance: once; j_gene: TRBJ1-1; v_gene: TRBV7-9; CDR3aa: CASSPTGVNTEAFF; CDR3nt: TGTGCCAGCAGCCCAACAGGGGTGAACACTGAAGCTTTCTTT
d_gene: TRBD1; abundance: -; j_gene: TRBJ1-1; v_gene: TRBV10-1; CDR3aa: CASSTGQATREAFF; CDR3nt: TGCGCCAGCAGTACTGGACAGGCGACTCGTGAAGCTTTCTTT
d_gene: -; abundance: -; j_gene: TRBJ2-2; v_gene: TRBV7-2; CDR3aa: CASKRGGTGAGELFF; CDR3nt: TGTGCCAGCAAGAGAGGAGGAACGGGGGCCGGGGAGCTGTTTTTT
d_gene: TRBD2; abundance: few; j_gene: TRBJ2-7; v_gene: TRBV6-5; CDR3aa: CASSGLASYEQYF; CDR3nt: TGTGCCAGCAGTGGACTAGCGTCCTACGAGCAGTACTTC
d_gene: TRBD2; abundance: -; j_gene: TRBJ2-2; v_gene: TRBV4-1; CDR3aa: CASSQPRLADIAGELFF; CDR3nt: TGCGCCAGCAGCCAACCAAGACTAGCGGATATCGCCGGGGAGCTGTTTTTT
d_gene: -; abundance: -; j_gene: TRBJ2-7; v_gene: TRBV6-1; CDR3aa: CASSEGMSPYEQYF; CDR3nt: TGTGCCAGCAGTGAAGGCATGAGCCCCTACGAGCAGTACTTC
d_gene: TRBD1; abundance: -; j_gene: TRBJ2-5; v_gene: TRBV28; CDR3aa: CASSTGGLSETQYF; CDR3nt: TGTGCCAGCAGCACAGGGGGGTTATCAGAGACCCAGTACTTC
d_gene: -; abundance: -; j_gene: TRBJ2-7; v_gene: TRBV6-5; CDR3aa: CASSYSATASYEQYF; CDR3nt: TGTGCCAGCAGTTATTCAGCGACTGCCTCCTACGAGCAGTACTTC
d_gene: -; abundance: -; j_gene: TRBJ1-1; v_gene: TRBV19; CDR3aa: CASKVGHRNTEAFF; CDR3nt: TGTGCCAGTAAGGTGGGGCACCGGAACACTGAAGCTTTCTTT
d_gene: TRBD1; abundance: -; j_gene: TRBJ1-3; v_gene: TRBV2; CDR3aa: CASRSTGPGNTIYF; CDR3nt: TGTGCCAGCAGATCGACAGGGCCTGGAAACACCATATATTTT
d_gene: -; abundance: -; j_gene: TRBJ2-5; v_gene: TRBV7-2; CDR3aa: CASSLGRGRKETQYF; CDR3nt: TGTGCCAGCAGCCTCGGACGCGGGCGCAAGGAGACCCAGTACTTC
d_gene: -; abundance: -; j_gene: TRBJ1-4; v_gene: TRBV27; CDR3aa: CASSLFQGSEKLFF; CDR3nt: TGTGCCAGCAGTTTATTTCAGGGGTCGGAAAAACTGTTTTTT
d_gene: -; abundance: -; j_gene: TRBJ1-3; v_gene: TRBV19; CDR3aa: CASTRQVGNTIYF; CDR3nt: TGTGCCAGTACCAGACAGGTTGGAAACACCATATATTTT
d_gene: TRBD2; abundance: -; j_gene: TRBJ2-1; v_gene: TRBV19; CDR3aa: CASSIGGGGPFEQFF; CDR3nt: TGTGCCAGTAGTATAGGGGGGGGAGGGCCCTTTGAGCAGTTCTTC
d_gene: TRBD1; abundance: -; j_gene: TRBJ2-5; v_gene: TRBV7-9; CDR3aa: CASSPGTGGYKETQYF; CDR3nt: TGTGCCAGCAGCCCAGGGACAGGGGGCTATAAGGAGACCCAGTACTTC
d_gene: -; abundance: -; j_gene: TRBJ2-7; v_gene: TRBV6-1; CDR3aa: CASSITRAYGQYF; CDR3nt: TGTGCCAGCAGTATTACCAGGGCCTACGGGCAGTACTTC
d_gene: TRBD2; abundance: -; j_gene: TRBJ2-7; v_gene: TRBV5-4; CDR3aa: CASSLQLAGVNEQYF; CDR3nt: TGTGCCAGCAGCTTGCAACTAGCGGGAGTGAACGAGCAATACTTC
d_gene: TRBD1; abundance: -; j_gene: TRBJ1-4; v_gene: TRBV28; CDR3aa: CASSSQTGVGEKLFF; CDR3nt: TGTGCCAGCAGTTCACAGACAGGGGTAGGTGAAAAACTGTTTTTT
d_gene: TRBD2; abundance: -; j_gene: TRBJ2-1; v_gene: TRBV27; CDR3aa: CASSLRGSTNNEQFF; CDR3nt: TGTGCCAGCAGTTTACGCGGGAGTACCAACAATGAGCAGTTCTTC